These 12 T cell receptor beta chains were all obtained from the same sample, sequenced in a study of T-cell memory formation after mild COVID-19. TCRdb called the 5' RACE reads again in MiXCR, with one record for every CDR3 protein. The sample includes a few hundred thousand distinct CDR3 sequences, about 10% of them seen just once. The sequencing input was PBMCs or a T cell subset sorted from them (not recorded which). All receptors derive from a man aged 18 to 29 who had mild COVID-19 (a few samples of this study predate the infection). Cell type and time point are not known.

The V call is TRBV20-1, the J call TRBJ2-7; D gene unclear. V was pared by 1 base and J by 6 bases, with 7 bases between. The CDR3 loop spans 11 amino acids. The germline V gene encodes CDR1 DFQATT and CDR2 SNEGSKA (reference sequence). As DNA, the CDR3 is TGCAGTGCTAGAGGTTTGGGCGAGCAGTACTTC. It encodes CSARGLGEQYF.

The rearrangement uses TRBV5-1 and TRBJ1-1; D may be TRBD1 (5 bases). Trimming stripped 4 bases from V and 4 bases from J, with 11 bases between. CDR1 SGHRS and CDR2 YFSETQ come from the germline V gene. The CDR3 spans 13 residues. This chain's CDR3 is CASSLGPPTEAFF. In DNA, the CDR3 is TGCGCCAGCAGCCTGGGGCCGCCCACTGAAGCTTTCTTT.

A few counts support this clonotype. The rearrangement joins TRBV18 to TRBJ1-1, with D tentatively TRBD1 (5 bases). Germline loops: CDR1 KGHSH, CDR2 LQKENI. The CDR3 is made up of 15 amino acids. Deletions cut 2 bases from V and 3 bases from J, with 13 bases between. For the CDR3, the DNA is TGTGCCAGCTCACCAGGCGGGGCCTCTTACACTGAAGCTTTCTTT. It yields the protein CASSPGGASYTEAFF.

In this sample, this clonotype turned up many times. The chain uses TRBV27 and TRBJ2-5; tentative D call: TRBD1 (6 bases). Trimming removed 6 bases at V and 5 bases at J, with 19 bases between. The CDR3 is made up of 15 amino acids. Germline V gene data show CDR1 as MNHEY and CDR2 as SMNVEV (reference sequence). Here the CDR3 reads CASSPRPRGGETQYF. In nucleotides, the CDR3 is TGTGCCAGCAGCCCACGACCCAGGGGTGGTGAGACCCAGTACTTC.

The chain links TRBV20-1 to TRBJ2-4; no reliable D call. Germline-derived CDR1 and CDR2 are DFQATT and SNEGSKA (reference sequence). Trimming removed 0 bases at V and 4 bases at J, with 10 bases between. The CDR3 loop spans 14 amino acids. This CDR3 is CSARDLTVKNIQYF. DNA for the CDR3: TGCAGTGCTAGAGATCTCACAGTTAAAAACATTCAGTACTTC.

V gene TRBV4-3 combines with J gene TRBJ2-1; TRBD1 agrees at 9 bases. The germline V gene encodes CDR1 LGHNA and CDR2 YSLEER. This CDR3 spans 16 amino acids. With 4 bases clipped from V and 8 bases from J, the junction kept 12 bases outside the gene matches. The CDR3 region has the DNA TGCGCCAGCAGCCGTCAGGGACAGGGCTTCATAGATGAGCAGTTCTTC. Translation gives CASSRQGQGFIDEQFF.

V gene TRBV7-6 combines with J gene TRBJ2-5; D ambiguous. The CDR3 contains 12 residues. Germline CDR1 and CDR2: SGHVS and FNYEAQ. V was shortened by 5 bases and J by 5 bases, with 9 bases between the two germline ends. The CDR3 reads CASSLPYETQYF. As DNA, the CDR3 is TGTGCCAGCAGCCTCCCCTACGAGACCCAGTACTTC.

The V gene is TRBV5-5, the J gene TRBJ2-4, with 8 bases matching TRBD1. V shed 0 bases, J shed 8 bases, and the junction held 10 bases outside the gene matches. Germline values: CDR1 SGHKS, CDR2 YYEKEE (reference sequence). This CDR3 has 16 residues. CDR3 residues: CASSLARTGSSDIQYF. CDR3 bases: TGTGCCAGCAGCTTGGCCCGGACAGGGTCTTCGGACATTCAGTACTTC.

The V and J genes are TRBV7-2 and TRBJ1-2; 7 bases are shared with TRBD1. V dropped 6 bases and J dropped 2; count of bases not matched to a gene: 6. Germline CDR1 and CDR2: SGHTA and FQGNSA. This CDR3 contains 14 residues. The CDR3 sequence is CASSPRDSNYGYTF. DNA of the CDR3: TGTGCCAGCAGTCCCCGGGACAGCAACTATGGCTACACCTTC. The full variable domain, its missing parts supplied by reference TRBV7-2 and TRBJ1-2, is GAGVSQSPSNKVTEKGKDVELRCDPISGHTALYWYRQSLGQGLEFLIYFQGNSAPDKSGLPSDRFSAERTGGSVSTLTIQRTQQEDSAVYLCASSPRDSNYGYTFGSGTRLTVV.

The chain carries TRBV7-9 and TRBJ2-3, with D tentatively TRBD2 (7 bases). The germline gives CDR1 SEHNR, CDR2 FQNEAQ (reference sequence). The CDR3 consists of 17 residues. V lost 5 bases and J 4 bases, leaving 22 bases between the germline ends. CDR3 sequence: CASSPLRGPREADTQYF. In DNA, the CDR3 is TGTGCCAGCAGCCCATTGCGGGGGCCGAGGGAGGCAGATACGCAGTATTTT.

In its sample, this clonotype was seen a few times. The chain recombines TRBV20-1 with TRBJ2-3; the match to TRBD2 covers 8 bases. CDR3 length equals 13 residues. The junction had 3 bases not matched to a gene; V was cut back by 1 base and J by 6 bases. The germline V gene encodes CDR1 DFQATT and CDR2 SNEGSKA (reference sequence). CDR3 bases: TGCAGTGCTAGAGGGCCTAGCGGGGATACGCAGTATTTT. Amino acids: CSARGPSGDTQYF.

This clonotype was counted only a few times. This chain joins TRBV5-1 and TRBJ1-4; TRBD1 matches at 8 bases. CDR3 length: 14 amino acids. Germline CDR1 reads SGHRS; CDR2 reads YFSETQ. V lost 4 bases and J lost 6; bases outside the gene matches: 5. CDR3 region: CASSKQGGDEKLFF. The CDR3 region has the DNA TGCGCCAGCAGCAAACAGGGGGGGGATGAAAAACTGTTTTTT.